These T cell receptor beta chains were read from a single sample in a study of T cell changes during pregnancy in multiple sclerosis. Clones were sequenced by immunoSEQ multiplex PCR, and TCRdb holds only the in-frame ones, with some missing. The repertoire holds roughly 57,000 clones, with over 80% as singletons. The specimen comprised CD4+ T cells from peripheral blood mononuclear cells, sampled after pregnancy. These TCRs come from a female donor with multiple sclerosis, enrolled in a pregnancy study. The CDR3 runs from the conserved cysteine through the conserved F or W. The D gene is left open where the match is weak. Where a row states a size, it is once, few, many or the class of an expanded clone; other rows omit it.

>TRBV7-2|TRBJ1-1|11|NA|NA
CASSLIGEAFF
TGTGCCAGCAGCTTGATCGGGGAAGCTTTCTTT
>TRBV5-4|TRBJ2-1|13|NA|NA
CASRVNGGSEQFF
TGTGCCAGCAGAGTCAACGGGGGAAGTGAGCAGTTCTTC
>TRBV7-3|TRBJ2-1|16|TRBD1|NA
CASSPLPGTGVNEQFF
TGTGCCAGCAGCCCCCTCCCGGGGACAGGGGTCAATGAGCAGTTCTTC
>TRBV6-1|TRBJ2-7|13|TRBD2|NA
CASRREGKYEQYF
TGTGCCAGCAGGCGGGAGGGGAAATACGAGCAGTACTTC
>TRBV27|TRBJ1-2|13|NA|NA
CASSPGEGSSYTF
TGTGCCAGCAGCCCCGGGGAGGGGAGCAGCTACACCTTC
>TRBV7-2|TRBJ2-2|15|NA|NA
CASSFGVTNTGELFF
TGTGCCAGCAGCTTCGGGGTCACGAACACCGGGGAGCTGTTTTTT
>TRBV18|TRBJ2-3|18|NA|NA
CASSRDSVKPTITDTQYF
TGTGCCAGCTCACGCGATTCAGTTAAACCTACTATCACAGATACGCAGTATTTT
>TRBV5-5|TRBJ1-3|15|NA|NA
CASSLGFGFENTIYF
TGTGCCAGCAGCTTGGGGTTCGGGTTTGAAAACACCATATATTTT
>TRBV5-5|TRBJ1-4|15|NA|NA
CASSTVPAVDEKLFF
TGTGCCAGCAGCACGGTCCCGGCGGTCGATGAAAAACTGTTTTTT
>TRBV10-1|TRBJ2-4|14|TRBD1|NA
CASSPTGKGNIQYF
TGCGCCAGCAGCCCGACAGGGAAGGGAAACATTCAGTACTTC
>TRBV7-9|TRBJ2-7|12|NA|NA
CASSLSFYEQYF
TGTGCCAGCAGCCTAAGCTTCTACGAGCAGTACTTC
>TRBV10-2|TRBJ1-4|12|NA|once
CASTGGDEKLFF
TGCGCCAGCACTGGAGGGGATGAAAAACTGTTTTTT
>TRBV5-4|TRBJ1-2|14|NA|NA
CASSPEPGNYGYTF
TGTGCCAGCAGCCCCGAGCCGGGGAACTATGGCTACACCTTC
>TRBV19|TRBJ1-5|11|NA|medium-sized
CASSSNQPQHF
TGTGCCAGTAGCTCCAATCAGCCCCAGCATTTT
>TRBV7-2|TRBJ2-5|12|NA|NA
CASSLLRETQYF
TGTGCCAGCAGCTTACTACGGGAGACCCAGTACTTC
>TRBV14|TRBJ1-6|16|NA|NA
CASSQDRRPSNSPLHF
TGTGCCAGCAGCCAAGACCGCCGACCTAGTAATTCACCCCTCCACTTT
>TRBV7-6|TRBJ2-3|16|TRBD2|NA
CASSLGGSGPVDTQYF
TGTGCCAGCAGCTTAGGTGGTAGCGGGCCCGTAGATACGCAGTATTTT
>TRBV5-4|TRBJ2-7|15|TRBD1|once
CASSLVVQGAYEQYF
TGTGCCAGCAGCTTGGTCGTACAGGGGGCCTACGAGCAGTACTTC
>TRBV2|TRBJ2-1|16|TRBD2|NA
CASSRERGGFANEQFF
TGTGCCAGCAGTAGGGAGCGGGGGGGTTTTGCGAATGAGCAGTTCTTC
>TRBV7-2|TRBJ1-2|14|TRBD1|NA
CASSIGTGWSGYTF
TGTGCCAGCAGTATTGGGACAGGGTGGTCGGGCTACACCTTC
>TRBV7-3|TRBJ2-3|17|TRBD2|NA
CASSLGSGGPSTDTQYF
TGTGCCAGCAGCTTAGGGTCGGGGGGACCTAGCACAGATACGCAGTATTTT
>TRBV18|TRBJ2-3|16|TRBD1|NA
CASSPPGQGVPDTQYF
TGTGCCAGCTCACCACCGGGACAGGGCGTCCCAGATACGCAGTATTTT
>TRBV30|TRBJ1-2|15|NA|NA
CAWSVLGREENGYTF
TGTGCCTGGAGTGTACTCGGCAGGGAGGAAAATGGCTACACCTTC
>TRBV6-5|TRBJ1-2|13|NA|NA
CASSFRQAHRYTF
TGTGCCAGCAGTTTCCGACAGGCCCACCGATACACCTTC
>TRBV11-2|TRBJ2-3|15|TRBD2|NA
CASSDLGLAGDTQYF
TGTGCCAGCAGCGACCTGGGACTAGCGGGGGATACGCAGTATTTT
>TRBV20-1|TRBJ2-3|11|NA|NA
CSARRADTQYF
TGCAGTGCTAGACGTGCAGATACGCAGTATTTT
>TRBV4-1|TRBJ1-6|14|TRBD1|NA
CASSRDRDNSPLHF
TGCGCCAGCAGCCGGGACAGGGATAATTCACCCCTCCACTTT
>TRBV7-9|TRBJ1-2|15|NA|NA
CASSLNQGPIYGYTF
TGTGCCAGCAGCCTAAATCAGGGTCCCATCTATGGCTACACCTTC
>TRBV27|TRBJ2-3|15|NA|NA
CASSFDRRGTDTQYF
TGTGCCAGCAGTTTTGACAGGCGGGGCACAGATACGCAGTATTTT
>TRBV7-6|TRBJ2-2|15|NA|NA
CASSPAWADTGELFF
TGTGCCAGCAGCCCCGCGTGGGCTGACACCGGGGAGCTGTTTTTT
>TRBV27|TRBJ2-7|14|NA|NA
CASSLDSLSYEQYF
TGTGCCAGCAGTTTGGACAGTCTCTCCTACGAGCAGTACTTC
>TRBV4-2|TRBJ2-2|15|NA|NA
CASSHGGGNTGELFF
TGTGCCAGCAGCCATGGAGGGGGCAACACCGGGGAGCTGTTTTTT
>TRBV7-3|TRBJ2-2|14|NA|NA
CASRSRAVTGELFF
TGTGCCAGCAGGAGCAGGGCAGTCACCGGGGAGCTGTTTTTT
>TRBV10-3|TRBJ1-4|13|TRBD1|NA
CAIRGTADEKLFF
TGTGCCATCAGGGGGACAGCCGATGAAAAACTGTTTTTT
>TRBV9|TRBJ2-2|16|TRBD1|NA
CASSVGTGRNTGELFF
TGTGCCAGCAGCGTGGGGACAGGGCGGAACACCGGGGAGCTGTTTTTT
>TRBV5-1|TRBJ1-1|14|NA|NA
CASSLQGMNTEAFF
TGCGCCAGCAGCTTACAGGGAATGAACACTGAAGCTTTCTTT
>TRBV7-3|TRBJ2-5|15|TRBD2|NA
CASSAASGGAETQYF
TGTGCCAGCAGCGCCGCTAGCGGGGGGGCAGAGACCCAGTACTTC
>TRBV30|TRBJ1-5|16|NA|NA
CAWSSPGRGFGQPQHF
TGTGCCTGGAGTTCTCCCGGGAGGGGTTTCGGTCAGCCCCAGCATTTT
>TRBV27|TRBJ2-2|18|TRBD1|NA
CASSFLPAGTANTGELFF
TGTGCCAGCAGTTTTCTTCCAGCCGGGACAGCCAACACCGGGGAGCTGTTTTTT
>TRBV18|TRBJ1-5|14|NA|NA
CASSPGASNQPQHF
TGTGCCAGCTCACCAGGGGCCAGCAATCAGCCCCAGCATTTT
>TRBV6-5|TRBJ2-5|14|NA|NA
CASSYLGVGETQYF
TGTGCCAGCAGTTACCTAGGGGTTGGAGAGACCCAGTACTTC
>TRBV15|TRBJ1-2|14|NA|NA
CATSRVAPGEGYTF
TGTGCCACCAGCAGAGTAGCCCCAGGGGAGGGCTACACCTTC
>TRBV18|TRBJ1-1|14|NA|NA
CASSPIQGDTEAFF
TGTGCCAGCTCACCAATACAGGGCGACACTGAAGCTTTCTTT
>TRBV2|TRBJ1-2|17|TRBD1|NA
CASSPRSAATGDRGYTF
TGTGCCAGCAGTCCCCGAAGTGCGGCAACAGGGGATCGAGGCTACACCTTC
>TRBV7-3|TRBJ2-5|15|NA|NA
CASSLGGPRQETQYF
TGTGCCAGCAGCTTAGGAGGTCCCAGACAAGAGACCCAGTACTTC